In its sample, the clone carrying this TCR beta chain was seen once. Measured with immunoSEQ multiplex PCR; TCRdb has only the in-frame clones, and not every one. Of around 200,000 clones detected, over 75% appear once; the ten largest clones hold 13%. This entry is derived from a study of blood T cell repertoires in COVID-19. Germline trimming cut 4 bases from V and 1 base from J; bases unmatched to any gene: 4. This CDR3 region has 14 residues. Germline CDR1 reads LGHDT; CDR2 reads YNNKEL (reference sequence). This TCR was sampled from a man between 50 and 59 years old who had recovered from COVID-19. This chain joins TRBV3-1 (or the pseudogene TRBV3-2) and TRBJ2-7; 7 bases match TRBD2. The source material was peripheral blood. The CDR3 protein is CASSLFSGSYEQYF. The CDR3 nucleotides are TGTGCCAGCAGCCTTTTTAGCGGGTCCTACGAGCAGTACTTC.